This T cell receptor (beta chain) was profiled in a study of blood T cell repertoires in COVID-19. Here immunoSEQ multiplex PCR was the method, and the copy in TCRdb shows in-frame clones only, minus some. In the table there are roughly 280,000 clones, 88% of which are singletons. Germline CDR1 and CDR2: KGHDR and SFDVKD. CDR3 size: 16 residues. The junction had 8 bases not matched to a gene; V was cut back by 4 bases and J by 3 bases. Assignments of participants to cohorts depended upon their own reported clinical history. The chain uses TRBV24-1 and TRBJ2-1, with 7 bases identical to TRBD1. The TCR originated in a woman in her forties or fifties who had recovered from COVID-19. The sample was PBMCs or T cells enriched from blood (not recorded which). CDR3 sequence reads: CATSDSAGGVYNEQFF. The CDR3 DNA sequence: TGTGCCACCAGTGACTCAGCAGGGGGTGTCTACAATGAGCAGTTCTTC.